The 12 T cell receptor beta chains reported below all come from one sample, sequenced in a study of regulatory T cells in long-lasting Graves disease. The time point here: newly diagnosed GD, antithyroid drugs for less than 3 months. The TCR library was prepared using RNA isolated from PBMCs. Sequencing libraries for TCR beta were prepared with iRepertoire HTBI primers and Arm-PCR of CDR3 regions. TCRdb redid the calling of the multiplex PCR reads with MiXCR, one entry per CDR3 protein. The table has 520,000 or so distinct CDR3 sequences, approximately 12% seen once; the top ten hold 8.9%. The same sample was also studied in work on T cells in Graves' hyperthyroidism and ophthalmopathy.

Sample: peripheral blood mononuclear cells (PBMCs), taken at new diagnosis, from a patient treated with antithyroid drugs. These receptors were obtained from a woman aged 30 to 39 with Graves disease.

This clonotype appeared many times. The chain couples TRBV28 to TRBJ2-3, with 11 bases matching TRBD2. Trimming at V came to 3 bases and at J to 2 bases, leaving 7 bases not matched to a gene. This CDR3 comprises 17 residues. Germline lookup yields CDR1 MDHEN and CDR2 SYDVKM. CDR3 sequence reads: CASSFHLTSGDTDTQYF. The CDR3 DNA sequence: TGTGCCAGCAGTTTCCACCTGACTAGCGGGGACACAGATACGCAGTATTTT.

This clonotype has only a few counts. V usage is TRBV28 and J usage is TRBJ1-2, with 9 bases matching TRBD1. After removal of 2 bases from V and 1 base from J, the junction contained 8 bases not matched to a gene. The germline CDR1 and CDR2 sequences are MDHEN and SYDVKM. The CDR3 totals 17 residues. This CDR3 is CASSLRPLGQGNYGYTF. The DNA of the CDR3 is TGTGCCAGCAGTTTAAGGCCTTTGGGACAGGGTAACTATGGCTACACCTTC.

This chain connects TRBV27 to TRBJ2-3; TRBD2 matches 10 bases. The junction had 11 bases not matched to a gene; V was cut back by 2 bases and J by 0 bases. Germline CDR1 is MNHEY and CDR2 is SMNVEV (reference sequence). The CDR3 loop spans 19 amino acids. The CDR3 here is CASSLGLASGRLSTDTQYF. Written as DNA, the CDR3 is TGTGCCAGCAGTTTAGGTCTGGCTAGCGGGAGATTAAGCACAGATACGCAGTATTTT.

This clonotype was seen a handful of times. The J gene is TRBJ2-7, the V gene TRBV29-1, with D possibly TRBD1 on 6 matching bases. V lost 6 bases and J 3 bases, leaving 12 bases between the germline ends. The V gene's germline CDR1 is SQVTM and CDR2 ANQGSEA. This CDR3 contains 12 residues. The CDR3 region is CSVWGHNYEQYF. CDR3 coding DNA: TGCAGCGTCTGGGGGCACAACTACGAGCAGTACTTC.

This clonotype was detected many times. This rearrangement joins TRBV7-9 to TRBJ1-5, with D hard to call. V lost 1 base, J lost 0 bases, and 13 bases lay in between. From germline, CDR1 is SEHNR and CDR2 FQNEAQ (reference sequence). This CDR3 is 17 amino acids long. In nucleotides, the CDR3 is TGTGCCAGCAGCTTAGGGAGGGAACAGTATAGCAATCAGCCCCAGCATTTT. Its protein is CASSLGREQYSNQPQHF.

This clonotype was found many times. The rearrangement uses TRBV12-3 or TRBV12-4 and TRBJ1-1; D gene unclear. This CDR3 spans 13 amino acids. V was clipped by 7 bases and J by 0 bases, with 9 bases between them. The CDR3 DNA reads TGTGCCAGCACTAAAACTCTGAACACTGAAGCTTTCTTT. This encodes CASTKTLNTEAFF.

V usage is TRBV28 and J usage is TRBJ2-6; the match to TRBD2 covers 8 bases. Per the germline V gene, CDR1 is MDHEN and CDR2 is SYDVKM. Trimming at V came to 9 bases and at J to 0 bases, leaving 7 bases not matched to a gene. CDR3 length equals 16 residues. CDR3 in DNA: TGTGCCAGTCACCCGGGGGGGGGCTCTGGGGCCAACGTCCTGACTTTC. Amino acid sequence: CASHPGGGSGANVLTF.

Here the CDR3 reads CASRGGIADTQYF. CDR3 in DNA: TGTGCCAGCAGGGGGGGGATTGCAGATACGCAGTATTTT. This chain connects TRBV2 to TRBJ2-3; TRBD2 agrees at 7 bases. V shed 6 bases, J shed 4 bases, and the junction held 4 bases outside the gene matches. The germline V gene encodes CDR1 SNHLY and CDR2 FYNNEI. The CDR3 has 13 amino acids.

In its sample, this clonotype was seen many times. V gene TRBV10-2 combines with J gene TRBJ1-1, with 7 positions matching TRBD1. CDR1 and CDR2 (germline): WSHSY, SAAADI. The J segment lost 6 bases and the V segment lost 6 bases, leaving 10 bases of the junction unmatched. The CDR3 spans 14 residues. CDR3 region: CASSDRVGSSEAFF. The CDR3 region has the DNA TGCGCCAGCAGCGACAGGGTCGGGAGTTCTGAAGCTTTCTTT.

A remark on this clonotype: A far more abundant clone sits one base away, making this likely a read error. This chain joins TRBV11-1 and TRBJ2-3; tentatively, D is TRBD1 (6 bases). TRBJ2-7 explains the end of the DNA better; the J call may be wrong. CDR3 length equals 13 residues. In germline, CDR1 is SGHAT, CDR2 FQDESV (reference sequence). CDR3 in DNA: TGTGCCAACAGCTTAGACAGGCCGCACGAGCAGTACTTC. Its translation: CANSLDRPHEQYF.

In its sample, this clonotype was seen many times. The rearrangement links TRBV30 to TRBJ2-2; TRBD1 is a possible D gene (6 bases). Germline V lookup: CDR1 GTSNPN, CDR2 SVGIG (reference sequence). The CDR3 sequence is 16 residues long. V lost 2 bases to trimming and J lost 0 bases, with 13 bases between them. The CDR3 DNA is TGTGCCTGGAGTAGGGGGATACCCCCGAACACCGGGGAGCTGTTTTTT. This sequence encodes CAWSRGIPPNTGELFF.

This clonotype was counted ten times or more. This chain links TRBV20-1 with TRBJ2-3; D might be TRBD2 (6 bases). Trimming took off 4 bases at V and 6 bases at J, with 17 bases between the two ends. Per germline, CDR1 DFQATT and CDR2 SNEGSKA (reference sequence). This CDR3 has 14 residues. CDR3 coding DNA: TGCAGTGCTATCCACCGGGGAGGTGGGGATACGCAGTATTTT. It is translated as CSAIHRGGGDTQYF.